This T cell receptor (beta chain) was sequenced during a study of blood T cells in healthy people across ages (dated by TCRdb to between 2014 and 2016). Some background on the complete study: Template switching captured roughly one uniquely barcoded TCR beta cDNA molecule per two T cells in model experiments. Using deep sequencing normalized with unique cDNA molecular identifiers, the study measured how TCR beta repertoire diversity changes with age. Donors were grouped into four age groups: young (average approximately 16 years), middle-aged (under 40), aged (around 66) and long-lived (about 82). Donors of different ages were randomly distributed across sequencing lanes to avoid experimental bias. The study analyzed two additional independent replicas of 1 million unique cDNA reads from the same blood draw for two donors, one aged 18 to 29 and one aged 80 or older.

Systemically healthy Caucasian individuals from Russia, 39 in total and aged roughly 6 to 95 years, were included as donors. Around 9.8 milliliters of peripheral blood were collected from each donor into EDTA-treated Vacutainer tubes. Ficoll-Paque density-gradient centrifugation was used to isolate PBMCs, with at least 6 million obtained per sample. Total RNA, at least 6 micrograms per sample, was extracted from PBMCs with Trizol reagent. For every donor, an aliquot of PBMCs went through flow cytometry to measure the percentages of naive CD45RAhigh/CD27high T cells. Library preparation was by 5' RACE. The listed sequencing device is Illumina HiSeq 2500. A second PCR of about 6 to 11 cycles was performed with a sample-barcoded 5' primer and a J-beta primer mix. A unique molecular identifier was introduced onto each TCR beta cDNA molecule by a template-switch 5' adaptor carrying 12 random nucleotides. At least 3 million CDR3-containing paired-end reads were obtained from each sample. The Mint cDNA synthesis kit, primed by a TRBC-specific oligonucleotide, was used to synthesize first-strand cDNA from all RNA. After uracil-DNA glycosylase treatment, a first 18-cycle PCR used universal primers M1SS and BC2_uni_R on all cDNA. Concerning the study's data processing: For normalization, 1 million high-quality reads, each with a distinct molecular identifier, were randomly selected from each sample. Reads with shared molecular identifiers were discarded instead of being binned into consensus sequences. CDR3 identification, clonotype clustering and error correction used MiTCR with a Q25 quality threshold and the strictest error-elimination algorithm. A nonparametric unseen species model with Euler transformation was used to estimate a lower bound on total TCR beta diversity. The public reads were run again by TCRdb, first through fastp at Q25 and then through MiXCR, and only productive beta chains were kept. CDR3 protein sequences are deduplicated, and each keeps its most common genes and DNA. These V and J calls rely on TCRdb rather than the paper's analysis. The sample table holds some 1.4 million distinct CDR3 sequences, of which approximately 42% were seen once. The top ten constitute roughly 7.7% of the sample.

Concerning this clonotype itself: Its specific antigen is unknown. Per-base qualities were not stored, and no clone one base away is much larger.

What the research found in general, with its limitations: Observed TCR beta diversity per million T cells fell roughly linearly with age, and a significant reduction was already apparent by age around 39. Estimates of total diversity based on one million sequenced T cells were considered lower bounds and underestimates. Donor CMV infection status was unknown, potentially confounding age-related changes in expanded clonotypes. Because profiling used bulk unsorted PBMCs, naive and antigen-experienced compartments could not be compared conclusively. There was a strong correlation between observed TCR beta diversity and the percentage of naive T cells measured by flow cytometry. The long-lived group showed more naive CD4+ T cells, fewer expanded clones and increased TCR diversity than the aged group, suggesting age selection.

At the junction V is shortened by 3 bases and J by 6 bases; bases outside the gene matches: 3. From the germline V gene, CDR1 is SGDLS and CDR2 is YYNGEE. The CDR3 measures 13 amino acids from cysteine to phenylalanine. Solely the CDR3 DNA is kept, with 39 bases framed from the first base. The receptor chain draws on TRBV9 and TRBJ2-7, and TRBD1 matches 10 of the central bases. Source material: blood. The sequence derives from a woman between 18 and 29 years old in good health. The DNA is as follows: TGTGCCAGCAGCGCGGGACAGGGGAGCGAGCAGTACTTC. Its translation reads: CASSAGQGSEQYF.